The text below deals with one TCR beta chain. Generated by immunoSEQ multiplex PCR, the TCRdb table keeps only in-frame clones and is missing some. The sample records 24,000 or so clones, 95% being singletons. This specimen comes from a study of T cells in tuberculosis. The sequenced material came from PBMCs. This TCR came from a donor between 5 and 29 years old with latent tuberculosis or without tuberculosis infection.

The CDR3 is CASRYADLTGSYEQYF. Written as DNA, the CDR3 is TGTGCCAGCAGATACGCCGACCTTACAGGGTCCTACGAGCAGTACTTC. V and J are TRBV27 and TRBJ2-7; a possible D gene is TRBD1 (6 bases). The germline V and J ends were trimmed by 6 bases and 1 base, with 19 bases remaining between them. The CDR3 runs to 16 residues. Looked up from germline, CDR1 is MNHEY and CDR2 is SMNVEV (reference sequence).